This T cell receptor (beta chain) was sequenced during a study of monozygotic twins with inflammatory bowel disease. The CDR3 sequence is 15 residues long. CDR1 and CDR2 (germline): SEHNR, FQNEAQ (reference sequence). Per sample, reverse transcription was split into eight reactions. TCRdb re-called the 5' RACE reads; every CDR3 protein appears as one record, without DNA. In total, the table holds 310,000 or so distinct CDR3 sequences. The chain links TRBV7-9 to TRBJ2-7; TCRdb lists TRBD1, though no DNA is available to test this call. Sequencing was done on a sample of blood. The TCR sequence derives from a human donor with ulcerative colitis or Crohn's disease, or a healthy co-twin of an affected twin (not recorded which). CDR3 loop: CASSLGTGGTYEQYF.